A single sample is the source of the 29 T cell receptor beta chains below, sequenced in a study of T cell responses to AZD1222 COVID-19 vaccine (dated by TCRdb to the early 2020s). The library was prepared using the immunoSEQ multiplex PCR assay. As stored in TCRdb, this immuneACCESS dataset retains in-frame rearrangements with V and J assigned. A fraction of the clones does not appear; measured against another copy, unresolved V genes explain less than half of the discrepancy, and the remainder lacks a known reason. In this sample the table shows 95,000 to 150,000 clones, around 92% of which occur a single time. Around 0.96% of the sample goes to the ten largest clones. The time point label corresponds to: baseline before first vaccination. The sequences come from peripheral blood, collected on day 0 of AZD1222 vaccination. The receptor set was obtained from an adult in good health.

V usage is TRBV7-2 and J usage is TRBJ1-1, with D possibly TRBD1 on 6 matching bases. Germline lookup yields CDR1 SGHTA and CDR2 FQGNSA. V was pared by 1 base and J by 0 bases, with 12 bases between. CDR3 length: 16 amino acids. The chain's CDR3 is CASSLGGGHLNTEAFF. The DNA of the CDR3 is TGTGCCAGCAGCTTAGGAGGGGGGCACCTGAACACTGAAGCTTTCTTT.

This clone showed up just once. The V and J genes are TRBV6-2 or TRBV6-3 and TRBJ2-1; D is undetermined. Looked up from germline, CDR1 is MNHEY and CDR2 is SVGEGT. This CDR3 is built from 14 residues. V dropped 4 bases and J dropped 7 bases, with 14 bases sitting between them. The CDR3 coding sequence is TGTGCCAGCAGTTTCTCAAGTGCTGGGAATGAGCAGTTCTTC. Residues: CASSFSSAGNEQFF.

The chain is built from TRBV13 and TRBJ2-1; D is perhaps TRBD2 (6 bases). Looked up from germline, CDR1 is PRHDT and CDR2 is FYEKMQ (reference sequence). The CDR3 is 16 amino acids. V lost 5 bases to trimming and J lost 8 bases, with 22 bases between them. CDR3 in DNA: TGTGCCAGCAGCCCGCCCTCGGGAGTGTTTATCGATGAGCAGTTCTTC. Protein sequence: CASSPPSGVFIDEQFF. Full variable domain (missing parts from reference TRBV13 and TRBJ2-1): AAGVIQSPRHLIKEKRETATLKCYPIPRHDTVYWYQQGPGQDPQFLISFYEKMQSDKGSIPDRFSAQQFSDYHSELNMSSLELGDSALYFCASSPPSGVFIDEQFFGPGTRLTVL.

This clone was found once. V is TRBV12-3 or TRBV12-4 and J is TRBJ2-7; possibly TRBD2 for D (6 bases). The V end was cut by 7 bases, the J end by 3 bases, with 10 bases between. The length of the CDR3 is 12 residues. CDR3 sequence (DNA): TGTGCCAGCACCTTGGGAGGCTACGAGCAGTACTTC. Amino acids: CASTLGGYEQYF.

With respect to this clone: The sample contains more than one DNA sequence encoding this CDR3. V gene TRBV18 combines with J gene TRBJ1-2; 7 bases align to TRBD1. This CDR3 contains 15 residues. V was clipped by 3 bases and J by 1 base; unmatched bases: 5. From germline, CDR1 is KGHSH and CDR2 LQKENI. The CDR3, as DNA: TGTGCCAGCTCACCCCAGGGGGTCGGTAACTATGGCTACACCTTC. Translated, it gives CASSPQGVGNYGYTF. The whole variable domain, remainder taken from reference TRBV18 and TRBJ1-2, is NAGVMQNPRHLVRRRGQEARLRCSPMKGHSHVYWYRQLPEEGLKFMVYLQKENIIDESGMPKERFSAEFPKEGPSILRIQQVVRGDSAAYFCASSPQGVGNYGYTFGSGTRLTVV.

This clone occurred once. The CDR3 DNA sequence: TGTGCCAGCAGCTCCCTGGACCCTTTTAGGAATGAGCAGTTCTTC. Residues: CASSSLDPFRNEQFF. The rearrangement uses TRBV5-4 and TRBJ2-1, with D unclear. Trimming removed 3 bases from V and 7 bases from J, with 17 bases in between. The CDR3 is 15 amino acids. Germline lookup yields CDR1 SGHNT and CDR2 YYREEE (reference sequence). Based on the CDR3 plus reference TRBV5-4 and TRBJ2-1, the full variable domain is ETGVTQSPTHLIKTRGQQVTLRCSSQSGHNTVSWYQQALGQGPQFIFQYYREEENGRGNFPPRFSGLQFPNYSSELNVNALELDDSALYLCASSSLDPFRNEQFFGPGTRLTVL.

The CDR3 protein is CASSQVLAGGRQFF. CDR3 DNA sequence: TGTGCCAGCAGCCAAGTGCTAGCGGGAGGCCGGCAGTTCTTC. The chain combines TRBV3-1 (or the pseudogene TRBV3-2) with TRBJ2-1, with 11 bases aligning to TRBD2. The CDR3 has 14 residues. Trimming removed 1 base from V and 12 bases from J; junction bases left unmatched: 5. The germline V gene encodes CDR1 LGHDT and CDR2 YNNKEL (reference sequence).

This clone was seen once. The chain carries TRBV5-1 and TRBJ1-4, with D perhaps matching TRBD1 (6 bases). This CDR3 has 14 residues. Trimming took 0 bases from V and 8 from J, leaving 11 bases between them. The V gene's germline CDR1 is SGHRS and CDR2 YFSETQ. CDR3 sequence (DNA): TGCGCCAGCAGCTTGGCGGGGGGCGCGGAAAAACTGTTTTTT. Protein sequence: CASSLAGGAEKLFF.

V and J are TRBV6-2 or TRBV6-3 and TRBJ2-1; D not resolved. The CDR3 consists of 11 residues. The germline V gene has CDR1 MNHEY and CDR2 SVGEGT. V was cut by 6 bases and J by 10 bases, with 10 bases left in between. The CDR3 protein is CASSLGIEQFF. As DNA, the CDR3 is TGTGCCAGCAGCCTTGGTATCGAGCAGTTCTTC.

The CDR3 protein is CASRKDGGLAKNIQYF. CDR3 bases: TGTGCCAGCAGGAAAGACGGGGGATTAGCCAAAAACATTCAGTACTTC. The J gene is TRBJ2-4, the V gene TRBV2, with a possible D match to TRBD2 (6 bases). The CDR3 loop spans 16 amino acids. CDR1 SNHLY and CDR2 FYNNEI come from the germline V gene. V lost 6 bases to trimming and J lost 0 bases, with 15 bases between them.

The chain joins TRBV28 to TRBJ2-3; 8 positions agree with TRBD2. The germline V gene encodes CDR1 MDHEN and CDR2 SYDVKM. With 11 bases clipped from V and 0 bases from J, the junction kept 7 bases outside the gene matches. The CDR3 runs to 14 residues. The CDR3, as DNA: TGTGCCGTCGGGGGGGGAGTCAGCACAGATACGCAGTATTTT. Translation: CAVGGGVSTDTQYF.

CDR3 sequence reads: CSVELRLNTEAFF. Here the CDR3 DNA reads TGCAGCGTTGAACTCCGCCTTAACACTGAAGCTTTCTTT. This chain links TRBV29-1 with TRBJ1-1, with D uncertain. The CDR3 has 13 amino acids. CDR1 is SQVTM, CDR2 ANQGSEA, per germline. V lost 2 bases, J lost 2 bases, and 9 bases lay in between.

The chain combines TRBV19 with TRBJ2-1; D not certain. The CDR3 sequence is 13 residues long. The germline CDR1 and CDR2 sequences are LNHDA and SQIVND (reference sequence). V shed 3 bases and J shed 4 bases, with 7 bases lying between them. The CDR3 loop is CASSIQLYNEQFF. DNA of the CDR3: TGTGCCAGTAGTATCCAACTTTACAATGAGCAGTTCTTC.

The chain combines TRBV2 with TRBJ2-7; D is unresolved. V lost 3 bases and J 8 bases, leaving 8 bases between the germline ends. Germline CDR1 reads SNHLY; CDR2 reads FYNNEI. This CDR3 is built from 11 residues. In nucleotides, the CDR3 is TGTGCCAGCAGTGAGATAAATAAGCAGTACTTC. Translating gives CASSEINKQYF.

The chain combines TRBV10-3 with TRBJ1-4, with 9 bases fitting TRBD1. J lost 8 bases, V lost 6 bases, and 10 bases had no gene match. This CDR3 has 15 amino acids. In germline, CDR1 is ENHRY, CDR2 SYGVKD. The CDR3 protein is CAISNNRGRWEKLFF. CDR3 DNA sequence: TGTGCCATCAGCAATAACAGGGGGCGATGGGAAAAACTGTTTTTT.

The table lists this clone with a count of one. The chain recombines TRBV30 with TRBJ1-3, with TRBD1 matching 7 bases. J gave up 2 bases and V 5 bases, and 3 bases lay outside the gene matches. This CDR3 comprises 13 residues. The germline V gene has CDR1 GTSNPN and CDR2 SVGIG (reference sequence). CDR3 loop: CAWDRATGNTIYF. CDR3 sequence (DNA): TGTGCCTGGGACAGGGCTACTGGAAACACCATATATTTT.

The chain joins TRBV4-2 to TRBJ2-1; possible D gene TRBD2, 6 bases. The CDR3 length is 16 residues. With 5 bases removed from V and 0 bases from J, the gap between germline ends came to 14 bases. The germline gives CDR1 LGHNA, CDR2 YNFKEQ. The CDR3 region has the DNA TGTGCCAGCAGCTTCGCTAGCGCCCGCTCCTACAATGAGCAGTTCTTC. Encoded protein: CASSFASARSYNEQFF.

The gene calls are TRBV5-1 and TRBJ2-7, with D perhaps TRBD1 or TRBD2 (6 bases each). V was pared by 0 bases and J by 4 bases, with 11 bases between. The CDR3 runs to 14 residues. From germline, CDR1 is SGHRS and CDR2 YFSETQ. The CDR3 DNA sequence: TGCGCCAGCAGCTTGGCCACAGGGACTTACGAGCAGTACTTC. This sequence encodes CASSLATGTYEQYF.

This clone was seen just once. The chain combines TRBV5-1 with TRBJ2-1, with 15 nucleotides matching TRBD2. Germline V gives CDR1 SGHRS, CDR2 YFSETQ. The V segment lost 0 bases and the J segment 7 bases; nucleotides outside the gene matches: 8. The CDR3 length is 18 residues. CDR3 in amino acids: CASSLARTSGRVENEQFF. In DNA form, the CDR3 reads TGCGCCAGCAGCTTGGCACGGACTAGCGGGAGGGTTGAGAATGAGCAGTTCTTC. Looking up the rest from reference TRBV5-1 and TRBJ2-1 gives the full variable domain: KAGVTQTPRYLIKTRGQQVTLSCSPISGHRSVSWYQQTPGQGLQFLFEYFSETQRNKGNFPGRFSGRQFSNSRSEMNVSTLELGDSALYLCASSLARTSGRVENEQFFGPGTRLTVL.

The chain uses TRBV6-6 and TRBJ2-3, with 8 bases matching TRBD1. The CDR3 has 13 residues. Germline V gene data show CDR1 as MNHNY and CDR2 as SVGAGI (reference sequence). With V trimmed by 6 bases and J by 6 bases, 5 bases remained unmatched. The CDR3 loop is CASRGQALDTQYF. Written as DNA, the CDR3 is TGTGCCAGCAGGGGACAGGCTTTGGATACGCAGTATTTT.

The J gene is TRBJ2-1, the V gene TRBV6-5; no clear D gene. CDR3 length: 11 residues. Germline V CDR1 and CDR2: MNHEY, SVGAGI. The ends were cut back, 6 bases at V and 5 bases at J, with 5 bases in the middle. The CDR3 nucleotides read TGTGCCAGCAGGATAAACAATGAGCAGTTCTTC. It encodes CASRINNEQFF.

The chain has TRBV7-3 and TRBJ2-1; no firm D call. V was pared by 1 base and J by 4 bases, with 8 bases between. Germline CDR1 reads SGHTA; CDR2 reads FQGTGA. This CDR3 comprises 14 residues. The DNA of the CDR3 is TGTGCCAGCAGCTTAAGTTCGGCATACAATGAGCAGTTCTTC. This sequence encodes CASSLSSAYNEQFF.

V and J are TRBV13 and TRBJ1-2, with 10 bases identical to TRBD1. V lost 5 bases and J lost 3; bases outside the gene matches: 6. CDR3 size: 15 residues. Germline loops: CDR1 PRHDT, CDR2 FYEKMQ (reference sequence). This chain's CDR3 is CASSPSGTGDYGYTF. The CDR3 bases are TGTGCCAGCAGCCCATCCGGGACAGGGGACTATGGCTACACCTTC.

V usage is TRBV27 and J usage is TRBJ2-7, with a tentative D call TRBD1 (6 bases). CDR1 and CDR2 (germline): MNHEY, SMNVEV (reference sequence). This CDR3 is built from 15 residues. The V end was cut by 5 bases, the J end by 7 bases, with 21 bases between. The CDR3 DNA sequence: TGTGCCAGCAGTCCCCGCCCCTTTCAAGGGGGTGAGCAGTACTTC. It specifies CASSPRPFQGGEQYF.

This sequence joins TRBV2 and TRBJ2-7; 14 bases agree with TRBD2. The CDR3 runs to 20 residues. After removal of 6 bases from V and 1 base from J, the junction contained 17 bases not matched to a gene. Germline V CDR1 and CDR2: SNHLY, FYNNEI. The CDR3 loop reads CASRESRLAGGPWESYEQYF. CDR3 coding DNA: TGTGCCAGCAGAGAATCCAGACTAGCGGGAGGGCCGTGGGAATCCTACGAGCAGTACTTC. The full variable domain, in which reference TRBV2 and TRBJ2-7 provide the parts outside the CDR3, is EPEVTQTPSHQVTQMGQEVILRCVPISNHLYFYWYRQILGQKVEFLVSFYNNEISEKSEIFDDQFSVERPDGSNFTLKIRSTKLEDSAMYFCASRESRLAGGPWESYEQYFGPGTRLTVT.

The chain combines TRBV12-5 with TRBJ2-3; D unresolved. Germline loops: CDR1 LGHNT, CDR2 FRNRAP. This CDR3 has 13 amino acids. V was clipped by 3 bases and J by 5 bases, with 9 bases between them. The CDR3 bases are TGTGCTAGTGGTTTACGAGAAATAGATACGCAGTATTTT. Protein product: CASGLREIDTQYF.

The rearrangement uses TRBV5-1 and TRBJ1-2, with D hard to call. V lost 1 base and J 0 bases, leaving 13 bases between the germline ends. The CDR3 has 16 residues. From germline, CDR1 is SGHRS and CDR2 YFSETQ. The CDR3 loop reads CASSLFTATTNYGYTF. The CDR3, as DNA: TGCGCCAGCAGCTTGTTTACAGCGACTACTAACTATGGCTACACCTTC.

The genes are TRBV15 and TRBJ1-3; 8 positions agree with TRBD1. Germline assignment: CDR1 LNHNV and CDR2 YYDKDF (reference sequence). Trimming removed 1 base from V and 0 bases from J; junction bases left unmatched: 11. The CDR3 is 19 residues long. This chain's CDR3 is CATSRGLGDRGSSGNTIYF. The CDR3 DNA is TGTGCCACCAGCAGAGGCCTGGGAGACAGGGGATCCTCTGGAAACACCATATATTTT.

The chain is built from TRBV5-1 and TRBJ1-1; D is unclear. CDR3 size: 15 residues. CDR1 and CDR2 (germline): SGHRS, YFSETQ. With 1 base removed from V and 5 bases from J, the gap between germline ends came to 15 bases. In DNA form, the CDR3 reads TGCGCCAGCAGCTTGTTGTCAGGAGGTTTAACTGAAGCTTTCTTT. It yields the protein CASSLLSGGLTEAFF.